A selection of T cell receptor beta chains follows, all from one sample in a study of T cell repertoires in cytomegalovirus infection. TCRdb passed the reads through MiXCR, listing each CDR3 protein once. The table shows almost 550,000 distinct CDR3 sequences, with about 17% occurring only once. Sequencing was done on a sample of CD8+ T cells from PBMCs. These TCRs come from a human donor in good health (CMV status not recorded). Some clones in this sample may be carry-over from other donors' samples. Both conserved end residues are part of each CDR3. A D gene is named only where the DNA matches it firmly. Expanded clones are given a class, and other clones once, few, many or no size at all.

v_call	d_call	clone_size	j_call	cdr3_nt	cdr3_aa
TRBV19	.	.	TRBJ1-4	TGTGCCAGTAGTATCTATAATGAAAAACTGTTTTTT	CASSIYNEKLFF
TRBV4-1	.	many	TRBJ2-4	TGCGCCAGCAGCCAAGGGGGATTTAGAAACATTCAGTACTTC	CASSQGGFRNIQYF
TRBV7-8	TRBD1	many	TRBJ2-7	TGTGCCAGCAGCTTAGCGCAGGGGGAACTCTCCTACGAGCAGTACTTC	CASSLAQGELSYEQYF
TRBV5-6	.	.	TRBJ2-1	TGTGCCAGCAGCGGGGACGCCCGCTCCTACAATGTGCAGTTCTTC	CASSGDARSYNVQFF
TRBV29-1	TRBD1	few	TRBJ1-2	TGCAGCGTTAGGCCGGACGGACAGGGGGCTAGGGGCTACACCTTC	CSVRPDGQGARGYTF
TRBV12-5	.	few	TRBJ2-7	TGTGCTAGTGGTCCGGGGGACTACGAGCAGTACTTC	CASGPGDYEQYF
TRBV7-3	TRBD2	many	TRBJ2-5	TGTGCCAGCAGTCCCGGACTAGCGGCAACCCAAGAGACCCAGTACTTC	CASSPGLAATQETQYF
TRBV5-6	.	.	TRBJ2-6	TGTGCCAGCAGCTTCGGGTACTCTGGGGCCAACGTCCTGACTTTC	CASSFGYSGANVLTF
TRBV12-3/TRBV12-4	.	many	TRBJ1-1	TGTGCCAGCAGCCTACCTTCCGGGGCCAGGGGCACTGAAGCTTTCTTT	CASSLPSGARGTEAFF
TRBV19	.	many	TRBJ1-1	TGTGCCAGTAGTATAGAAGGAGGCTCGGGGAACACTGAAGCTTTCTTT	CASSIEGGSGNTEAFF
TRBV13	.	.	TRBJ1-2	TGTGCCAGCAGCTCCGGGACGGAATATGGCTACACCTTC	CASSSGTEYGYTF
TRBV2	.	few	TRBJ1-1	TGTGCCAGCAGCGGAATAAGTGCGAACACTGAAGCTTTCTTT	CASSGISANTEAFF
TRBV5-1	.	few	TRBJ2-5	TGCGCCAGCAGCCGGGGGACAGAAGAGACCCAGTACTTC	CASSRGTEETQYF
TRBV19	TRBD1	many	TRBJ1-1	TGTGCCAGTAGTATGCCAGGGGGCACTGAAGCTTTCTTT	CASSMPGGTEAFF
TRBV6-6	.	.	TRBJ1-4	TGTGCCAGCAGCCTTAAAAGGGGCCCAACTAATGAAAAACTGTTTTTT	CASSLKRGPTNEKLFF
TRBV27	TRBD2	few	TRBJ2-7	TGTGCCAGCAAAAATACTAGCGGGAGCTACGAGCAGTACTTC	CASKNTSGSYEQYF
TRBV27	TRBD1	many	TRBJ1-6	TGTGCCAGCACCCCGGGACAGGGCGGTAATTCACCCCTCCACTTT	CASTPGQGGNSPLHF
TRBV15	.	few	TRBJ1-1	TGTGCCACCAGCAGGAGGGAAAGCACTGAAGCTTTCTTT	CATSRRESTEAFF
TRBV10-3	TRBD1	many	TRBJ2-3	TGTGCCATCAGTGACCCGACAGGGGGCGCGCCCACCCGCACAGATACGCAGTATTTT	CAISDPTGGAPTRTDTQYF
TRBV27	.	few	TRBJ2-7	TGTGCCAGCAGTTTCCGGGGAGAAAACTACGAGCAGTACTTC	CASSFRGENYEQYF
TRBV6-5	TRBD1	many	TRBJ1-1	TGTGCCAGCAGTTACGCGCTGGACAGGGAGGACACTGAAGCTTTCTTT	CASSYALDREDTEAFF
TRBV11-2	.	many	TRBJ1-1	TGTGCCAGCAGCCGGGGGGGGTCTGAAGCTTTCTTT	CASSRGGSEAFF
TRBV7-3	.	many	TRBJ2-7	TGTGCCAGCAGCCCAGACTCAAACGGCGAGCAGTACTTC	CASSPDSNGEQYF
TRBV15	.	.	TRBJ2-1	TGTGCCACCAGCAGCCCCCTGACAGGTGAAAATGAGCAGTTCTTC	CATSSPLTGENEQFF
TRBV29-1	TRBD2	many	TRBJ2-7	TGCAGCGTTGAAGATGGGGCTAGCGGATACGAGCAGTACTTC	CSVEDGASGYEQYF
TRBV28	.	.	TRBJ2-7	TGTGCCAGCAGCCTCGCAGTAGGTTACTACGAGCAGTACTTC	CASSLAVGYYEQYF
TRBV20-1	TRBD2	.	TRBJ2-3	TGCAGTGCTAGAGCGAGCGGGAGGGCCCCACCCACAGATACGCAGTATTTT	CSARASGRAPPTDTQYF
TRBV7-4	.	.	TRBJ2-5	TGTGCCAACACCAACCCACAGGAGACCCAAGAGACCCAGTACTTC	CANTNPQETQETQYF
TRBV12-3/TRBV12-4	.	many	TRBJ1-6	TGTGCCAGCAGTCCTACTGGACGGAATTCACCCCTCCACTTT	CASSPTGRNSPLHF
TRBV30	.	many	TRBJ1-1	TGTGCCAAACGCCGGGGGACGAACACTGAAGCTTTCTTT	CAKRRGTNTEAFF
TRBV11-2	.	many	TRBJ2-1	TGTGCCAGCAGCTTATCTCCAGGAGACAGAAACAATGAGCAGTTCTTC	CASSLSPGDRNNEQFF
TRBV19	.	many	TRBJ1-5	TGTGCCAGTAGTATAGACAGGGAGGGGAGCAATCAGCCCCAGCATTTT	CASSIDREGSNQPQHF
TRBV7-9	.	few	TRBJ1-4	TGTGCCAGCAGCTGGGGAACTAATGATCCATTTTTT	CASSWGTNDPFF
TRBV2	TRBD1	.	TRBJ2-1	TGTGCCAGCAGTGATCAGGGGGTTGAGCAGTTCTTC	CASSDQGVEQFF
TRBV6-1	.	few	TRBJ2-5	TGTGCCAGCAGTACCCGTTCGAGCAGGGAGACCCAGTACTTC	CASSTRSSRETQYF
TRBV30	TRBD2	many	TRBJ2-1	TGTGCCTGGAACCGACTAGCGGGAGGGAACAATGAGCAGTTCTTC	CAWNRLAGGNNEQFF
TRBV30	.	.	TRBJ2-2	TGTGCCTGGAGTAACGGGGAGCTGTTTTTT	CAWSNGELFF
TRBV24-1	.	few	TRBJ2-6	TGTGCCACCAGTGACCCCAGGGATAGGAAGTCCTCTGGGGCCAACGTCCTGACTTTC	CATSDPRDRKSSGANVLTF
TRBV12-3/TRBV12-4	.	many	TRBJ2-7	TGTGCCAGCAGTTCAGACTTGGGAGAGCAGTACTTC	CASSSDLGEQYF
TRBV7-9	TRBD2	few	TRBJ2-1	TGTGCCAGCAGCTTAGAGCTAGCGGGGGAATGTTTCTTC	CASSLELAGECFF
TRBV4-2	TRBD1	many	TRBJ1-2	TGTGCCAGCAGCCAAGCGGACAGGGGGAATGGCTACACCTTC	CASSQADRGNGYTF
TRBV12-3/TRBV12-4	TRBD1	.	TRBJ2-2	TGTGCCAGCAGTTTCCAATCGGGGACAGGGGTGAACACCGGGGAGCTGTTTTTT	CASSFQSGTGVNTGELFF
TRBV7-8	TRBD1	many	TRBJ2-7	TGTGCCAGCAGTATCCGGGACAGCACTTCCTACGAGCAGTACTTC	CASSIRDSTSYEQYF
TRBV5-6	.	few	TRBJ2-1	TGTGCCAGCAGTACCGGGGGTGGTGCAGGGTGGGATGAGCAGTTCTTC	CASSTGGGAGWDEQFF
TRBV20-1	.	few	TRBJ2-7	TGCAGTGCTAGAGAGGGCGGCGGATACGAGCAGTACTTC	CSAREGGGYEQYF
TRBV6-6	.	.	TRBJ2-3	TGTGCCAGCAGCTGGGGTGTTGCAGATACGCAGTATTTT	CASSWGVADTQYF
TRBV27	.	.	TRBJ2-7	TGTGCCAGCAGTGCCGATCTAGCTCTGGTCGACGAGCAGTACTTC	CASSADLALVDEQYF
TRBV11-1	.	many	TRBJ2-3	TGTGCCAGCAGTTGGGACCGAGCTAGCACAGATACGCAGTATTTT	CASSWDRASTDTQYF
TRBV27	.	few	TRBJ1-1	TGTGCCAGCAGTTTATACGGACCTTCTCAAGCTTTCTTT	CASSLYGPSQAFF
TRBV27	.	few	TRBJ1-5	TGTGCCAGCTCCGCGTCTGGACTTGGGAGCAATCAGCCCCAGCATTTT	CASSASGLGSNQPQHF
TRBV9	TRBD2	.	TRBJ2-3	TGTGCCAGCAGCGTAACGTCCTTAGGGTCCGGCGGGAGCCCTCGGGGCGACACGGATACGCAGTATTTT	CASSVTSLGSGGSPRGDTDTQYF
TRBV6-1	.	many	TRBJ2-7	TGTGCCAGCAGTGGTAGCCTCCCTCCGGGTGAGCAGTACTTC	CASSGSLPPGEQYF
TRBV27	TRBD1	few	TRBJ1-1	TGTGCCAGCAGTGCCCGGGACAGAGCGAACACTGAAGCTTTCTTT	CASSARDRANTEAFF
TRBV7-3	.	many	TRBJ2-5	TGTGCCAGCAGCTCAGACAGAAATGAAGAGACCCAGTACTTC	CASSSDRNEETQYF